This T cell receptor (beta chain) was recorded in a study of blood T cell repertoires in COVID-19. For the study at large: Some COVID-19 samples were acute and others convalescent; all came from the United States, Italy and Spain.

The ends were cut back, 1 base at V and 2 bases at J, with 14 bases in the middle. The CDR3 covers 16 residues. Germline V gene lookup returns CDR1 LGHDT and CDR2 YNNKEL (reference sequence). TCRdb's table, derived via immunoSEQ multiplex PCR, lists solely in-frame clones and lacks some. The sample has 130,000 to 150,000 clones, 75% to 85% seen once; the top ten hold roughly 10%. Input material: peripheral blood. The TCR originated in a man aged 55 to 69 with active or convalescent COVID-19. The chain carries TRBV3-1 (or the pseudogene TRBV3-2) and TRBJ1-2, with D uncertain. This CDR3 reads CASSQAPLTGNYGYTF. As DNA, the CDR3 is TGTGCCAGCAGCCAAGCCCCCTTGACGGGAAACTATGGCTACACCTTC.